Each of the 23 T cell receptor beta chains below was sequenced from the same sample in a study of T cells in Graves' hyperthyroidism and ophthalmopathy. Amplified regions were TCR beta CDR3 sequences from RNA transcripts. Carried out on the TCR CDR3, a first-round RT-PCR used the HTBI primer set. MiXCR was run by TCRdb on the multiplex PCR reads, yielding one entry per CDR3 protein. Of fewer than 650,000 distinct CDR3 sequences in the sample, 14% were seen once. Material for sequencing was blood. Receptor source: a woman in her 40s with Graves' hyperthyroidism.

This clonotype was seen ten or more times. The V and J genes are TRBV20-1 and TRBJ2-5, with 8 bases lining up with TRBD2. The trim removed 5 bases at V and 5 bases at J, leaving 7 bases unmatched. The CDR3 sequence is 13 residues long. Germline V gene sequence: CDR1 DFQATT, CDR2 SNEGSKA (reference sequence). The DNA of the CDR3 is TGCAGTGCTGGTCGGGAGGGCCGTGAGACCCAGTACTTC. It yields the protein CSAGREGRETQYF.

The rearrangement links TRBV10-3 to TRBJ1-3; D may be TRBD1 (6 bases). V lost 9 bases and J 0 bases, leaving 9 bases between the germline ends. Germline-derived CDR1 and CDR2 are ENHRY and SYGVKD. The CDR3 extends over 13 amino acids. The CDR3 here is CAIQDSSGNTIYF. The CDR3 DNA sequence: TGTGCCATACAGGACAGCTCTGGAAACACCATATATTTT.

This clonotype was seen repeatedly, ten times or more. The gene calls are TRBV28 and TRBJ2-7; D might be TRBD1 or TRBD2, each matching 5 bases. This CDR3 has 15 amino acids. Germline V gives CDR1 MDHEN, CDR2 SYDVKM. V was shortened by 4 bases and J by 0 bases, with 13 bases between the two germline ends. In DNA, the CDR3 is TGTGCCAGCAGTTCTCAAGGGACGGCCTCCTACGAGCAGTACTTC. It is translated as CASSSQGTASYEQYF. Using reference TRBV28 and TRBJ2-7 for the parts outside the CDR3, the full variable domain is DVKVTQSSRYLVKRTGEKVFLECVQDMDHENMFWYRQDPGLGLRLIYFSYDVKMKEKGDIPEGYSVSREKKERFSLILESASTNQTSMYLCASSSQGTASYEQYFGPGTRLTVT.

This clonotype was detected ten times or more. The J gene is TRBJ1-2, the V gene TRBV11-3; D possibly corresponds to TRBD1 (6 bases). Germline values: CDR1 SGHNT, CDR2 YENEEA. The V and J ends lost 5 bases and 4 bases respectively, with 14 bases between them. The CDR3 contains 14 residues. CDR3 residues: CASSPTGWSYGYTF. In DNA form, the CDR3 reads TGTGCCAGCAGCCCGACAGGCTGGTCCTATGGCTACACCTTC.

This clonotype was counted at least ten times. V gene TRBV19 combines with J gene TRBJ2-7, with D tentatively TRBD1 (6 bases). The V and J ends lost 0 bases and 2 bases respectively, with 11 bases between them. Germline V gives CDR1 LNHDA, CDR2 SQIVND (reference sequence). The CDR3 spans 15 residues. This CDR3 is CASSIDSGTTYEQYF. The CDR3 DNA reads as TGTGCCAGTAGTATAGATTCCGGGACAACCTACGAGCAGTACTTC.

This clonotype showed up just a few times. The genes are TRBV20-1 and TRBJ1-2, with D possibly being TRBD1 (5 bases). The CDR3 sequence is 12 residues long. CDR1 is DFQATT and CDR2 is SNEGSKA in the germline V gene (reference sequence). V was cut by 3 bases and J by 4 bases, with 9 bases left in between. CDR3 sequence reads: CSARTAIYGYTF. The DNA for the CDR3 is TGCAGTGCTAGGACAGCCATCTATGGCTACACCTTC.

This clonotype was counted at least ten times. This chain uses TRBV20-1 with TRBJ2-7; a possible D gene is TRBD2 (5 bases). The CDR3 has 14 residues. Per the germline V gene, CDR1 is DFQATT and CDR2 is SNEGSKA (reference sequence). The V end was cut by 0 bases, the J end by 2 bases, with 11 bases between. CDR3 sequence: CSARDRELAYEQYF. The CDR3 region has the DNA TGCAGTGCTAGAGATCGGGAACTAGCCTACGAGCAGTACTTC.

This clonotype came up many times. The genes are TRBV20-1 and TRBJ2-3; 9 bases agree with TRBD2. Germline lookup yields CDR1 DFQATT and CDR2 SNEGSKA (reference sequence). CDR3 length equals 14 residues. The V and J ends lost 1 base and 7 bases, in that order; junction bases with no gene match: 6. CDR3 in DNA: TGCAGTGCTAGAGTTACCAGCGGGGGGAATACGCAGTATTTT. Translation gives CSARVTSGGNTQYF.

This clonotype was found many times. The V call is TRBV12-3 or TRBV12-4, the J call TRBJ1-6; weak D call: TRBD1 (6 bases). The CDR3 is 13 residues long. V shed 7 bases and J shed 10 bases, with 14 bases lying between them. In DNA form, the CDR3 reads TGTGCCAGCAATTACAGGGTGGGATCACCCCTCCACTTT. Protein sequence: CASNYRVGSPLHF.

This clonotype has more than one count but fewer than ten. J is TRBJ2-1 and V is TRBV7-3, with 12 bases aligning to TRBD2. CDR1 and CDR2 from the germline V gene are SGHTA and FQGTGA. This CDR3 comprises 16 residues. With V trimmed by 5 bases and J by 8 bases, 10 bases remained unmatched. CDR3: CASSRRTSGNEDEQFF. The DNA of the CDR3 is TGTGCCAGCAGCCGCCGGACTAGCGGGAACGAAGATGAGCAGTTCTTC.

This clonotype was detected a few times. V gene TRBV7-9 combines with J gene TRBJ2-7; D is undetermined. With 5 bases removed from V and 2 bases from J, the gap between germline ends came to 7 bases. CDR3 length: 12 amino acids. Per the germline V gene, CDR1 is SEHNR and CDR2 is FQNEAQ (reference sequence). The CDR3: CASSQLTYEQYF. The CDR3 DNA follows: TGTGCCAGCAGCCAATTAACCTACGAGCAGTACTTC.

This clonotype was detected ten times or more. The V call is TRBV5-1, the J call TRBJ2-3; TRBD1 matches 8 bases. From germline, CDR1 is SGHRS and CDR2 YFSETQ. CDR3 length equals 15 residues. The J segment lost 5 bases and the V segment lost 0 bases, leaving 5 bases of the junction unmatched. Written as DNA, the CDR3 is TGCGCCAGCAGCTTGGGAGGGACAGGCAAAGATACGCAGTATTTT. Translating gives CASSLGGTGKDTQYF.

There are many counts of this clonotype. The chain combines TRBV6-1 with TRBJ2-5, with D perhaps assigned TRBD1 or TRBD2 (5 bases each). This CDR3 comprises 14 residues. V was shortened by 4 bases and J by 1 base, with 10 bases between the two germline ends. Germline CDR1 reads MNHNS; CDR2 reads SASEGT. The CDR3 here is CASSARGSQETQYF. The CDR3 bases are TGTGCCAGCAGTGCGAGGGGCAGCCAAGAGACCCAGTACTTC.

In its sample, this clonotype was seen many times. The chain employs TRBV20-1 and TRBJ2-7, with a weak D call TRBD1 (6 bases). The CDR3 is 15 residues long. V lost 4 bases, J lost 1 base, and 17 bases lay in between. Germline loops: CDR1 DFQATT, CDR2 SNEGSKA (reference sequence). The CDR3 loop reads CSAIRVGDNSYEQYF. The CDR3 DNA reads TGCAGTGCTATCCGGGTGGGGGACAATTCCTACGAGCAGTACTTC.

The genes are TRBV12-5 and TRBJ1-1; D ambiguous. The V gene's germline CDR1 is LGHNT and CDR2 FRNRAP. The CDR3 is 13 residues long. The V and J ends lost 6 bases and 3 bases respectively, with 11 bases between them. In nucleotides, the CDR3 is TGTGCTAGTGGCCCTCCCAGGCACACTGAAGCTTTCTTT. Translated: CASGPPRHTEAFF.

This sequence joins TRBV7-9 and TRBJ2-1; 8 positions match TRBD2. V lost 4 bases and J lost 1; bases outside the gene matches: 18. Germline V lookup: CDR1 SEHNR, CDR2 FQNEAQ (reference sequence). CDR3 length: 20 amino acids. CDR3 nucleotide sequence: TGTGCCAGCAGCTCGAGCCGGGACACAAGACTAGCGCAATCCTACAATGAGCAGTTCTTC. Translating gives CASSSSRDTRLAQSYNEQFF.

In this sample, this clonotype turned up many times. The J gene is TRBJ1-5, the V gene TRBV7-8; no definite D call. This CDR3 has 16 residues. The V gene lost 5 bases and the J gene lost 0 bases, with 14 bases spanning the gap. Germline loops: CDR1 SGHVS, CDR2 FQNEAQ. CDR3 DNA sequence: TGTGCCAGCAGCAAATACGGGGAGTATAGCAATCAGCCCCAGCATTTT. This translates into CASSKYGEYSNQPQHF. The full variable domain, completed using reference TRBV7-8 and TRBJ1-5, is GAGVSQSPRYKVAKRGQDVALRCDPISGHVSLFWYQQALGQGPEFLTYFQNEAQLDKSGLPSDRFFAERPEGSVSTLKIQRTQQEDSAVYLCASSKYGEYSNQPQHFGDGTRLSIL.

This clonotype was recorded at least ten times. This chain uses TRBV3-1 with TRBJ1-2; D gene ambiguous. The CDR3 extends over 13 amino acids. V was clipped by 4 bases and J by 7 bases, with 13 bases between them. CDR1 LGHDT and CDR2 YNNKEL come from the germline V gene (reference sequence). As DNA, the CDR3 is TGTGCCAGCAGCCGCGGGGAAGGTCGTGGCTACACCTTC. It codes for CASSRGEGRGYTF. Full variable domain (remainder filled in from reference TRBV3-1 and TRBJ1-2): DTAVSQTPKYLVTQMGNDKSIKCEQNLGHDTMYWYKQDSKKFLKIMFSYNNKELIINETVPNRFSPKSPDKAHLNLHINSLELGDSAVYFCASSRGEGRGYTFGSGTRLTVV.

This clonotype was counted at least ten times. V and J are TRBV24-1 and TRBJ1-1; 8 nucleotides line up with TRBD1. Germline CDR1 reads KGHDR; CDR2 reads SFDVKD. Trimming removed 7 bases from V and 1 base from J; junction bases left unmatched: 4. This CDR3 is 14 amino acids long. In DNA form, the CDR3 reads TGTGCCACCAGATCAACAGGGGGGAACACTGAAGCTTTCTTT. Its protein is CATRSTGGNTEAFF.

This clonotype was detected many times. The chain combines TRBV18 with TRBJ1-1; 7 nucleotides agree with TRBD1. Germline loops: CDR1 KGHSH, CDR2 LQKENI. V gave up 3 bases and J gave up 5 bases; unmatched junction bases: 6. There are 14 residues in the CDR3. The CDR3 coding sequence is TGTGCCAGCTCACCCCAACAGGGGAGTACTGAAGCTTTCTTT. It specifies CASSPQQGSTEAFF.

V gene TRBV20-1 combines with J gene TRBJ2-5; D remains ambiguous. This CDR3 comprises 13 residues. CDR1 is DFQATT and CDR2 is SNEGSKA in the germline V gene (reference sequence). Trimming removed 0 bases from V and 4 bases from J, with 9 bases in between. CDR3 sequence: CSARDWVGETQYF. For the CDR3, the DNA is TGCAGTGCTAGAGATTGGGTCGGAGAGACCCAGTACTTC.

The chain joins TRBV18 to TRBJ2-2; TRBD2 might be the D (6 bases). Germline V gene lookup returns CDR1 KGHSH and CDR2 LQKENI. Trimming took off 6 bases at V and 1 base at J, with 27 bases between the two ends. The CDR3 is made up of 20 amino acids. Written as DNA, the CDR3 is TGTGCCAGCTCGCCAATAAGAAAATCGTATGGGCGGGAGAACACCGGGGAGCTGTTTTTT. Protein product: CASSPIRKSYGRENTGELFF.

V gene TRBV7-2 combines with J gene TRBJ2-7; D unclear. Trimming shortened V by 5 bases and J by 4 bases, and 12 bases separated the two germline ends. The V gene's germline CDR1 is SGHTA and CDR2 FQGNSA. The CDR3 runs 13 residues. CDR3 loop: CASSRPDLYEQYF. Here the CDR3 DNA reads TGTGCCAGCAGCCGCCCGGACCTGTACGAGCAGTACTTC.